This T cell receptor beta chain was sequenced during a study of regulatory T cells in long-lasting Graves disease. This clonotype was observed a few times. Antigen: not known. The CDR3 extends over 18 amino acids. V dropped 4 bases and J dropped 0; count of bases not matched to a gene: 9. Germline values: CDR1 SNHLY, CDR2 FYNNEI. Building the TCR beta libraries relied on iRepertoire HTBI primers, and CDR3 regions underwent Arm-PCR. One entry per CDR3 protein, called by TCRdb with MiXCR from the multiplex PCR reads. The sample holds roughly 470,000 distinct CDR3 sequences; roughly 20% are singletons and the top ten take 6.5% to 10%. The study, taken as a whole, reports: Only a small sample size was used, which may have cut accuracy. Relative to new patients (under 1,000), persistent patients exhibited greater sharing of public clonotypes (about 2,700).

Time point specified: persistent/refractory GD, antithyroid drugs over 5 years with positive TRAb. From PBMCs, RNA was extracted and then used to make the TCR library. Blood from the periphery, approximately 10 milliliters in all, was drawn into EDTA tubes. The receptor was derived from a female donor with Graves disease. V usage is TRBV2 and J usage is TRBJ2-2; 9 bases are a match to TRBD1. Here the sequenced sample was peripheral blood mononuclear cells (PBMCs), taken when the disease was refractory, from a patient treated with antithyroid drugs. The CDR3 spells CASSVETGGKPNTGELFF. CDR3 coding DNA: TGTGCCAGCAGTGTAGAGACAGGGGGTAAACCGAACACCGGGGAGCTGTTTTTT.